Each of the 3 T cell receptor beta chains below was sequenced from the same sample in a study of blood T cell repertoires in COVID-19. The method was immunoSEQ multiplex PCR; TCRdb's version includes in-frame clones alone and lacks a portion of them. The table includes more than 300,000 clones, about 90% detected once. Sequences were obtained from peripheral blood. The receptors here all came from a woman aged 25 to 39 with COVID-19, enrolled during active disease.

This clone was counted a single time. The genes are TRBV6-2 or TRBV6-3 and TRBJ2-7; maybe TRBD1 (6 bases). The CDR3 contains 15 residues. Looked up from germline, CDR1 is MNHEY and CDR2 is SVGEGT. V was cut by 6 bases and J by 2 bases, with 17 bases left in between. The CDR3 is CASSRNTGIPYEQYF. CDR3 nucleotides: TGTGCCAGCAGCCGGAACACAGGGATCCCCTACGAGCAGTACTTC.

With regard to this clone: The same CDR3 also results from other DNA sequences found in this sample. J is TRBJ1-3 and V is TRBV6-1; maybe TRBD1 (5 bases). CDR3 length equals 15 residues. Germline values: CDR1 MNHNS, CDR2 SASEGT. Deletions cut 2 bases from V and 0 bases from J, with 8 bases between. The CDR3 bases are TGTGCCAGCAGTGAACAGGGTTCCTCTGGAAACACCATATATTTT. Protein: CASSEQGSSGNTIYF.

The chain is built from TRBV3-1 (or the pseudogene TRBV3-2) and TRBJ2-5; 7 nucleotides match TRBD2. The CDR3 runs to 18 residues. V lost 4 bases, J lost 1 base, and 15 bases stayed unmatched. CDR1 and CDR2 (germline): LGHDT, YNNKEL (reference sequence). CDR3 in amino acids: CASSLRPGCGRFQETQYF. The CDR3 nucleotides read TGTGCCAGCAGCCTTAGACCGGGCTGCGGGAGATTCCAAGAGACCCAGTACTTC.